Shown below are 18 T cell receptor beta chains from a single sample sequenced in a study of blood T cell repertoires in COVID-19. Sequencing used immunoSEQ multiplex PCR; TCRdb keeps in-frame clones, though not all of them. The table has roughly 200,000 clones, 82% seen once. Material for sequencing was peripheral blood. The source of these receptors is a woman aged 60-75 years with COVID-19, enrolled during active disease.

This chain uses TRBV29-1 with TRBJ1-1; 10 nucleotides line up with TRBD1. The CDR3 consists of 14 residues. The V gene's germline CDR1 is SQVTM and CDR2 ANQGSEA. V lost 6 bases to trimming and J lost 0 bases; unmatched junction nucleotides: 4. This CDR3 reads CSVPGTGVNTEAFF. The CDR3 coding sequence is TGCAGCGTGCCCGGGACAGGGGTGAACACTGAAGCTTTCTTT.

The chain employs TRBV9 and TRBJ1-3; 7 nucleotides align to TRBD1. The CDR3 spans 14 residues. V trimming: 3 bases; J trimming: 2 bases; junction bases outside the gene matches: 2. Germline CDR1 is SGDLS and CDR2 is YYNGEE. CDR3 sequence reads: CASSEGAAGNTIYF. CDR3 DNA: TGTGCCAGCAGCGAGGGGGCTGCTGGAAACACCATATATTTT.

This chain uses TRBV7-2 with TRBJ1-2; D ambiguous. The germline gives CDR1 SGHTA, CDR2 FQGNSA. This CDR3 has 16 amino acids. V lost 1 base and J lost 4, with 16 bases in between. CDR3 bases: TGTGCCAGCAGCTTAGTAACCCAGGTTTACGGCTATGGCTACACCTTC. It yields the protein CASSLVTQVYGYGYTF. Based on the CDR3 plus reference TRBV7-2 and TRBJ1-2, the full variable domain is GAGVSQSPSNKVTEKGKDVELRCDPISGHTALYWYRQSLGQGLEFLIYFQGNSAPDKSGLPSDRFSAERTGGSVSTLTIQRTQQEDSAVYLCASSLVTQVYGYGYTFGSGTRLTVV.

This rearrangement joins TRBV5-6 to TRBJ2-1, with TRBD2 identical over 8 bases. The CDR3 length is 16 residues. Trimming cost V 2 bases and J 2 bases; bases outside gene matches: 6. CDR1 and CDR2 from the germline V gene are SGHDT and YYEEEE. Here the CDR3 reads CASSFAGGSTYNEQFF. The DNA for the CDR3 is TGTGCCAGCAGCTTTGCGGGGGGCTCTACCTACAATGAGCAGTTCTTC.

The count of this clone is one. The CDR3 DNA reads as TGTGCCAGCAGCCGGGGACAGGGAAATTCACCCCTCCACTTT. Its protein product is CASSRGQGNSPLHF. The rearrangement links TRBV14 to TRBJ1-6; 9 nucleotides line up with TRBD1. The V and J ends lost 4 bases and 7 bases, in that order; junction bases with no gene match: 2. Germline V gene data show CDR1 as SGHDN and CDR2 as FVKESK. This CDR3 comprises 14 residues.

CDR3 sequence: CASSRIRTGRISETQYF. Written as DNA, the CDR3 is TGTGCCAGCTCACGCATACGAACAGGTCGTATATCGGAGACCCAGTACTTC. This chain uses TRBV18 with TRBJ2-5; the D gene is possibly TRBD1 (5 bases). The germline gives CDR1 KGHSH, CDR2 LQKENI. V was clipped by 4 bases and J by 5 bases, with 23 bases between them. This CDR3 region has 17 residues.

This clone is medium-sized in the sample. The genes are TRBV11-3 and TRBJ2-1; TRBD2 matches 12 bases. CDR3 size: 15 residues. The germline V gene encodes CDR1 SGHNT and CDR2 YENEEA. The junction had 9 bases not matched to a gene; V was cut back by 5 bases and J by 10 bases. CDR3 amino acids: CASSRRTSGTEEQFF. In nucleotides, the CDR3 is TGTGCCAGCAGCCGACGGACTAGCGGGACGGAAGAGCAGTTCTTC.

V usage is TRBV11-2 and J usage is TRBJ2-7; possibly TRBD1 for D (6 bases). Trimming stripped 5 bases from V and 3 bases from J, with 23 bases between. Germline CDR1 and CDR2: SGHAT and FQNNGV. The CDR3 is made up of 17 amino acids. The CDR3: CASSPLAQGIGDYEQYF. The CDR3 bases are TGTGCCAGCAGCCCGCTAGCCCAGGGGATAGGAGACTACGAGCAGTACTTC.

The chain recombines TRBV30 with TRBJ2-1, with D perhaps TRBD1 (5 bases). Germline lookup yields CDR1 GTSNPN and CDR2 SVGIG (reference sequence). V was clipped by 4 bases and J by 4 bases, with 20 bases between them. The CDR3 runs to 16 residues. CDR3 protein: CAWKGVARPQYNEQFF. The CDR3 bases are TGTGCCTGGAAAGGGGTGGCAAGACCTCAATACAATGAGCAGTTCTTC.

This rearrangement joins TRBV19 to TRBJ1-5; TRBD1 might be the D (5 bases). This CDR3 is 12 amino acids long. Trimming took 5 bases from V and 11 from J, leaving 13 bases between them. Looked up from germline, CDR1 is LNHDA and CDR2 is SQIVND (reference sequence). The CDR3 spells CASSGDSYSQHF. The CDR3 bases are TGTGCCAGTAGTGGAGACAGCTACTCCCAGCATTTT.

The CDR3 DNA sequence: TGTGCCAGCAGCGGCAGGGATTCACCCCTCCACTTT. Its translation is CASSGRDSPLHF. This sequence joins TRBV5-5 and TRBJ1-6, with a possible D match to TRBD1 (5 bases). This CDR3 has 12 amino acids. CDR1 and CDR2 (germline): SGHKS, YYEKEE (reference sequence). V dropped 4 bases and J dropped 8 bases, with 7 bases sitting between them. The full variable domain, in which reference TRBV5-5 and TRBJ1-6 provide the parts outside the CDR3, is DAGVTQSPTHLIKTRGQQVTLRCSPISGHKSVSWYQQVLGQGPQFIFQYYEKEERGRGNFPDRFSARQFPNYSSELNVNALLLGDSALYLCASSGRDSPLHFGNGTRLTVT.

The gene calls are TRBV19 and TRBJ1-5, with 8 bases matching TRBD1. The length of the CDR3 is 14 residues. V shed 6 bases and J 7 bases; nucleotides not matched to a gene: 8. CDR1 and CDR2 (germline): LNHDA, SQIVND (reference sequence). This CDR3 is CASRDSDRGQPQHF. The CDR3 DNA follows: TGTGCCAGTAGAGACTCCGACAGGGGCCAGCCCCAGCATTTT.

The chain links TRBV29-1 to TRBJ2-2, with 7 positions matching TRBD1. Germline CDR1 is SQVTM and CDR2 is ANQGSEA. The CDR3 extends over 13 amino acids. After removal of 7 bases from V and 0 bases from J, the junction contained 2 bases not matched to a gene. This CDR3 reads CSADRANTGELFF. The CDR3 DNA follows: TGCAGCGCTGACAGGGCGAACACCGGGGAGCTGTTTTTT.

This chain connects TRBV28 to TRBJ1-4; D is unresolved. Trimming cost V 3 bases and J 2 bases, with 7 bases left between them. Germline CDR1 is MDHEN and CDR2 is SYDVKM. The CDR3 contains 14 residues. CDR3: CASSLRHTNEKLFF. The CDR3 bases are TGTGCCAGCAGTTTGAGGCATACTAATGAAAAACTGTTTTTT.

The chain joins TRBV5-8 to TRBJ2-7; maybe TRBD1 (6 bases). With 4 bases removed from V and 0 bases from J, the gap between germline ends came to 8 bases. There are 13 residues in the CDR3. The germline V gene encodes CDR1 SGHTS and CDR2 YDEGEE. CDR3 sequence: CASSMDSSYEQYF. Written as DNA, the CDR3 is TGTGCCAGCAGCATGGACAGCTCCTACGAGCAGTACTTC.

This chain's CDR3 is CAISEGTGGSQETQYF. As DNA, the CDR3 is TGTGCCATCAGTGAGGGGACAGGGGGGTCCCAAGAGACCCAGTACTTC. The chain is built from TRBV10-3 and TRBJ2-5; TRBD1 aligns across 11 bases. J gave up 1 base and V 2 bases, and 3 bases lay outside the gene matches. The CDR3 runs to 16 residues. In germline, CDR1 is ENHRY, CDR2 SYGVKD.

The CDR3: CASSQGDRPYNEQFF. In nucleotides, the CDR3 is TGTGCCAGCAGCCAGGGGGACAGACCCTACAATGAGCAGTTCTTC. V gene TRBV9 combines with J gene TRBJ2-1; 7 nucleotides match TRBD1. The CDR3 sequence is 15 residues long. The ends lost 4 bases at V and 2 bases at J; junction bases unmatched: 6. Germline V lookup: CDR1 SGDLS, CDR2 YYNGEE.

The gene calls are TRBV20-1 and TRBJ2-5; D ambiguous. CDR1 and CDR2 (germline): DFQATT, SNEGSKA (reference sequence). The V end lost 0 bases, the J end lost 5 bases, and 4 bases lay between the germline ends. CDR3 length: 11 residues. As DNA, the CDR3 is TGCAGTGCTAGAGATCGGGAGACCCAGTACTTC. The encoded protein is CSARDRETQYF.